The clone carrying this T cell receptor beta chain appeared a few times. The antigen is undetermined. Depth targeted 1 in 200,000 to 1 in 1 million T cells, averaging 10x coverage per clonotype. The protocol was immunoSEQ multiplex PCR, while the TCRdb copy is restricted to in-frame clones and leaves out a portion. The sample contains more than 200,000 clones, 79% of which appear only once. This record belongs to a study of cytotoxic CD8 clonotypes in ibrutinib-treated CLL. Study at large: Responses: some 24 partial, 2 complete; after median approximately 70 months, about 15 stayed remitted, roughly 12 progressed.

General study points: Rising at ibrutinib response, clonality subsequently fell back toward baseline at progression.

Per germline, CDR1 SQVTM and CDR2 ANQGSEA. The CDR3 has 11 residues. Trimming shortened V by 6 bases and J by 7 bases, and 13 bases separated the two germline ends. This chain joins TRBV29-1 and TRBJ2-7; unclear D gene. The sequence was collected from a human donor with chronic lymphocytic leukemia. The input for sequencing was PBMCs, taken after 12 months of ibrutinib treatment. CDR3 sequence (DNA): TGCAGCGTGGTTCAAGCTCTTGAGCAGTACTTC. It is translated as CSVVQALEQYF.